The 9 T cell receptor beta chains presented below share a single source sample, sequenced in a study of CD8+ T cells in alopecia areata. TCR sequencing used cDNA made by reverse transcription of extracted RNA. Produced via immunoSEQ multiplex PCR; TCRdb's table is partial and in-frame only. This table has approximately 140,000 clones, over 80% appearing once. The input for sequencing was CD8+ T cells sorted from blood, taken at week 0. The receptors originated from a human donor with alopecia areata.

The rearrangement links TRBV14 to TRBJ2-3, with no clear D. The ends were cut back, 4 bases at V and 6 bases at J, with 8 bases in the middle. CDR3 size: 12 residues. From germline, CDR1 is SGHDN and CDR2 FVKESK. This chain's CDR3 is CASSPNKDTQYF. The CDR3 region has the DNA TGTGCCAGCAGCCCTAACAAGGATACGCAGTATTTT.

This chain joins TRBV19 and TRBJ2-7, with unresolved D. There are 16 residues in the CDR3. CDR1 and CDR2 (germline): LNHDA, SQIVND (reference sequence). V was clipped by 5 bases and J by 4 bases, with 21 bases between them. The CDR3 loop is CASSWRDSTPFYEQYF. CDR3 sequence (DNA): TGTGCCAGTAGTTGGAGAGACTCAACCCCCTTTTACGAGCAGTACTTC.

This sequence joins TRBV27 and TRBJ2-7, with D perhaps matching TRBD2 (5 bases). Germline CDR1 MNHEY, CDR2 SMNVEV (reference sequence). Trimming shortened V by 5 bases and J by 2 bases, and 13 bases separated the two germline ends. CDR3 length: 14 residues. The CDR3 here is CASSPYRGTYEQYF. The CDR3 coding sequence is TGTGCCAGCAGTCCTTACCGGGGAACCTACGAGCAGTACTTC.

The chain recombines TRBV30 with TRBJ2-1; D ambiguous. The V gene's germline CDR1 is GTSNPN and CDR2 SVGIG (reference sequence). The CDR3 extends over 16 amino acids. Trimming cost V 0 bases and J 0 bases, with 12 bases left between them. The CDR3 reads CAWSVRGDLSYNEQFF. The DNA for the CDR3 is TGTGCCTGGAGTGTACGAGGCGACCTCTCCTACAATGAGCAGTTCTTC.

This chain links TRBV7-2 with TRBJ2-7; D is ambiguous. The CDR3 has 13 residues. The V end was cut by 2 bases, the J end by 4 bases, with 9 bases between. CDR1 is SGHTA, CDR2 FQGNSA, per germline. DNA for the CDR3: TGTGCCAGCAGCTTAAATCCCGGGTACGAGCAGTACTTC. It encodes CASSLNPGYEQYF.

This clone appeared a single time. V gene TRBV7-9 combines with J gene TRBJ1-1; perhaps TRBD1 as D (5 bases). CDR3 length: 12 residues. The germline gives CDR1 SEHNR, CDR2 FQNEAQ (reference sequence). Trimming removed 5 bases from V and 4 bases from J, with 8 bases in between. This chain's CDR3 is CASSIDSTEAFF. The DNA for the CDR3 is TGTGCCAGCAGCATAGACAGCACTGAAGCTTTCTTT.

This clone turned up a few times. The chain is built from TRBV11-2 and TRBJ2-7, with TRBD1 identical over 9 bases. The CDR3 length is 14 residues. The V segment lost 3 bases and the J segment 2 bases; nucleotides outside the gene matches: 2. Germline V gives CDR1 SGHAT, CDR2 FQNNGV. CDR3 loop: CASSFGTGTYEQYF. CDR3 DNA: TGTGCCAGCAGCTTCGGGACAGGGACCTACGAGCAGTACTTC.

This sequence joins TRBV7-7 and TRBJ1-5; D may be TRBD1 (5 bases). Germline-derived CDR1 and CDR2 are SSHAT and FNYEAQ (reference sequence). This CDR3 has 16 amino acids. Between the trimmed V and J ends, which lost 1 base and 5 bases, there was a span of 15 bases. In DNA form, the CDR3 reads TGTGCCAGCAGCTTAGACAGGCCTTCCACTTATCAGCCCCAGCATTTT. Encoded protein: CASSLDRPSTYQPQHF.

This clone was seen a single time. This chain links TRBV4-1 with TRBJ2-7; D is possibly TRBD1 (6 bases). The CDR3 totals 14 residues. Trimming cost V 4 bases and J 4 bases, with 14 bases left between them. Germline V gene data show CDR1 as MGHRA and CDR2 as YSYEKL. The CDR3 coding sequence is TGCGCCAGCAGCCCCGACCGACAGGTTTACGAGCAGTACTTC. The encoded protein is CASSPDRQVYEQYF.